This passage covers 22 T cell receptor beta chains from one sample sequenced in a study of early T cells in non-severe SARS-CoV-2 infection. MiXCR, run by TCRdb on the 5' RACE reads, gives a single entry per CDR3 protein. The sample contains nearly 60,000 distinct CDR3 sequences, approximately 12% of which appear only once. The material sequenced was whole blood. These receptors all come from an adult who was a healthcare worker with PCR-confirmed SARS-CoV-2 infection or an uninfected control (not recorded which).

This clonotype was seen at least ten times. The chain combines TRBV28 with TRBJ2-7; D gene ambiguous. CDR1 and CDR2 from the germline V gene are MDHEN and SYDVKM. This CDR3 is 11 amino acids long. V dropped 6 bases and J dropped 3 bases, with 6 bases sitting between them. The CDR3 coding sequence is TGTGCCAGCAGGGCCCTCTACGAGCAGTACTTC. This translates into CASRALYEQYF.

Worth noting for this clonotype: A much larger clone differs from this one at a single base, so this may be a read error. The rearrangement joins TRBV27 to TRBJ2-7; 8 nucleotides line up with TRBD2. From germline, CDR1 is MNHEY and CDR2 SMNVEV (reference sequence). The CDR3 covers 16 residues. The CDR3 nucleotides are TGTGCCAGCAGTTTATCTAGCGGGACTCTATCCTACGTGCAGTACTTC. This translates into CASSLSSGTLSYVQYF.

This clonotype was picked up many times. V usage is TRBV27 and J usage is TRBJ2-5; D might be TRBD1 (7 bases). Trimming took 1 base from V and 0 from J, leaving 12 bases between them. CDR1 and CDR2 from the germline V gene are MNHEY and SMNVEV (reference sequence). The CDR3 loop spans 16 amino acids. The CDR3 sequence: CASSLWAGGYQETQYF. CDR3 sequence (DNA): TGTGCCAGCAGTTTATGGGCAGGGGGGTACCAAGAGACCCAGTACTTC.

In its sample, this clonotype was seen once. The rearrangement links TRBV20-1 to TRBJ2-7; D is undetermined. Germline CDR1 and CDR2: DFQATT and SNEGSKA (reference sequence). With 0 bases removed from V and 2 bases from J, the gap between germline ends came to 14 bases. The CDR3 has 15 residues. In nucleotides, the CDR3 is TGCAGTGCTAGAGATTATAGGCGAAGCCCCTACGAGCAGTACTTC. It is translated as CSARDYRRSPYEQYF.

The gene calls are TRBV20-1 and TRBJ2-5, with TRBD1 matching over 9 bases. J lost 5 bases, V lost 7 bases, and 2 bases had no gene match. This CDR3 region has 11 residues. Germline V gene data show CDR1 as DFQATT and CDR2 as SNEGSKA (reference sequence). In DNA, the CDR3 is TGCAGTGTCGACAGGGGGGAGACCCAGTACTTC. Translated, it gives CSVDRGETQYF.

The genes are TRBV10-3 and TRBJ1-3, with no clear D. V was trimmed by 4 bases and J by 7 bases, leaving 5 bases between them. The germline V gene has CDR1 ENHRY and CDR2 SYGVKD. The CDR3 is made up of 11 amino acids. DNA of the CDR3: TGTGCCATCAGTGGTGGGAACACCATATATTTT. Encoded protein: CAISGGNTIYF.

The sample holds a few counts of this clonotype. The CDR3 nucleotides read TGTGCCAGCAGCCTACACGGGGACACCGGGGAGCTGTTTTTT. Its protein product is CASSLHGDTGELFF. V gene TRBV5-5 combines with J gene TRBJ2-2; D possibly corresponds to TRBD2 (5 bases). From germline, CDR1 is SGHKS and CDR2 YYEKEE (reference sequence). The CDR3 spans 14 residues. V lost 4 bases, J lost 3 bases, and 10 bases lay in between.

This clonotype was observed a handful of times. The chain couples TRBV29-1 to TRBJ2-2, with TRBD2 identical over 10 bases. Germline V gene lookup returns CDR1 SQVTM and CDR2 ANQGSEA. The CDR3 is 14 amino acids. V shed 3 bases and J 7 bases; nucleotides not matched to a gene: 5. For the CDR3, the DNA is TGCAGCGTTGACAGCGGGAGGGTACACGGGGAGCTGTTTTTT. Its protein is CSVDSGRVHGELFF.

This clonotype was seen at least ten times. The chain combines TRBV19 with TRBJ1-5, with a possible D match to TRBD1 (6 bases). The ends were cut back, 5 bases at V and 4 bases at J, with 9 bases in the middle. Germline V lookup: CDR1 LNHDA, CDR2 SQIVND (reference sequence). The length of the CDR3 is 13 residues. In DNA, the CDR3 is TGTGCCAGTAGTTATCAGGGGAATCAGCCCCAGCATTTT. It translates to CASSYQGNQPQHF.

At least ten counts were recorded for this clonotype. The V call is TRBV20-1, the J call TRBJ2-3; TRBD2 agrees at 10 bases. Trimming removed 3 bases from V and 3 bases from J; junction bases left unmatched: 9. Germline assignment: CDR1 DFQATT and CDR2 SNEGSKA (reference sequence). The CDR3 covers 16 residues. The CDR3 loop reads CSASSSGGARTDTQYF. In DNA form, the CDR3 reads TGCAGTGCTAGTTCCAGCGGGGGGGCCCGTACAGATACGCAGTATTTT.

This clonotype is medium-sized by share. The rearrangement links TRBV20-1 to TRBJ1-1; 8 bases map to TRBD1. Germline CDR1 is DFQATT and CDR2 is SNEGSKA (reference sequence). The length of the CDR3 is 12 residues. V lost 3 bases and J lost 3; bases outside the gene matches: 0. The CDR3 spells CSARTGDTEAFF. The CDR3, as DNA: TGCAGTGCTAGGACAGGGGACACTGAAGCTTTCTTT.

V usage is TRBV6-5 and J usage is TRBJ2-7; 11 nucleotides line up with TRBD2. The V and J ends lost 7 bases and 3 bases, in that order; junction bases with no gene match: 8. There are 15 residues in the CDR3. Germline-derived CDR1 and CDR2 are MNHEY and SVGAGI. The DNA for the CDR3 is TGTGCCAGCAAACTACTAGCGGGGGAGGGCTACGAGCAGTACTTC. Translating it yields CASKLLAGEGYEQYF.

The chain couples TRBV7-9 to TRBJ2-5; D is ambiguous. The CDR3 runs to 10 residues. CDR1 is SEHNR and CDR2 is FQNEAQ in the germline V gene (reference sequence). Trimming removed 3 bases at V and 5 bases at J, with 1 base between. CDR3 sequence: CASSFETQYF. The DNA for the CDR3 is TGTGCCAGCAGCTTCGAGACCCAGTACTTC.

The chain carries TRBV4-1 and TRBJ1-1; D is possibly TRBD1 (6 bases). Deletions cut 4 bases from V and 4 bases from J, with 22 bases between. The V gene's germline CDR1 is MGHRA and CDR2 YSYEKL. There are 17 residues in the CDR3. DNA for the CDR3: TGCGCCAGCAGCCTCCAGGGTGCGAGGGGGATGAGCACTGAAGCTTTCTTT. It encodes CASSLQGARGMSTEAFF.

The J gene is TRBJ2-7, the V gene TRBV6-1; D is ambiguous. Trimming pared 6 bases from V and 6 bases from J, leaving 18 bases between. The length of the CDR3 is 14 residues. Germline CDR1 is MNHNS and CDR2 is SASEGT. CDR3 nucleotide sequence: TGTGCCAGCAGGGTAGGCGCAGGTCCGGGCGAGCAGTACTTC. The encoded protein is CASRVGAGPGEQYF.

The chain has TRBV27 and TRBJ2-7; D not resolved. Germline CDR1 is MNHEY and CDR2 is SMNVEV (reference sequence). CDR3 length: 16 residues. With 2 bases removed from V and 0 bases from J, the gap between germline ends came to 14 bases. This chain's CDR3 is CASSLTRNSNSYEQYF. For the CDR3, the DNA is TGTGCCAGCAGTTTAACGAGGAACAGTAACTCCTACGAGCAGTACTTC.

This clonotype showed up many times. The V gene is TRBV7-9, the J gene TRBJ1-6; the match to TRBD1 covers 9 bases. The CDR3 consists of 14 residues. CDR1 SEHNR and CDR2 FQNEAQ come from the germline V gene (reference sequence). V lost 5 bases to trimming and J lost 8 bases; unmatched junction nucleotides: 4. The CDR3 nucleotides are TGTGCCAGCAGCCCGACAGGGGGTGATTCACCCCTCCACTTT. Residues: CASSPTGGDSPLHF.

This chain connects TRBV24-1 to TRBJ2-3, with D maybe TRBD2 (5 bases). CDR1 KGHDR and CDR2 SFDVKD come from the germline V gene. The CDR3 contains 14 residues. The V end was cut by 7 bases, the J end by 5 bases, with 15 bases between. The CDR3 nucleotides read TGTGCCACCAGCCCCCCGTTCGGGGTAGATACGCAGTATTTT. It is translated as CATSPPFGVDTQYF.

In its sample, this clonotype was seen many times. V usage is TRBV28 and J usage is TRBJ1-1; maybe TRBD1 (6 bases). Germline-derived CDR1 and CDR2 are MDHEN and SYDVKM. V shed 1 base and J shed 1 base, with 10 bases lying between them. The CDR3 extends over 15 amino acids. The CDR3 region has the DNA TGTGCCAGCAGTTTATATGGGACAACGAACACTGAAGCTTTCTTT. As protein: CASSLYGTTNTEAFF.

This clonotype appeared a few times. The rearrangement uses TRBV7-9 and TRBJ1-2; the D gene is possibly TRBD1 (5 bases). Between the trimmed V and J ends, which lost 5 bases and 14 bases, there was a span of 24 bases. Germline CDR1 reads SEHNR; CDR2 reads FQNEAQ (reference sequence). CDR3 length equals 14 residues. The CDR3 loop is CASSHSVGDSTLTF. In DNA, the CDR3 is TGTGCCAGCAGCCATTCGGTGGGGGACTCCACGTTGACCTTC.

This chain uses TRBV11-3 with TRBJ2-7; TRBD2 matches at 9 bases. Germline lookup yields CDR1 SGHNT and CDR2 YENEEA. The junction had 6 bases not matched to a gene; V was cut back by 5 bases and J by 1 base. CDR3 length: 15 amino acids. The CDR3 reads CASSRGGDLSYEQYF. The CDR3 DNA is TGTGCCAGCAGCCGCGGGGGGGATCTATCCTACGAGCAGTACTTC.

This clonotype was seen many times. V and J are TRBV2 and TRBJ1-2; D may be TRBD1 (6 bases). Trimming removed 9 bases from V and 6 bases from J, with 14 bases in between. This CDR3 is 12 amino acids long. The V gene's germline CDR1 is SNHLY and CDR2 FYNNEI. CDR3 sequence: CARESGGDGYTF. DNA for the CDR3: TGTGCCAGAGAATCGGGGGGCGATGGCTACACCTTC.